This TCR beta chain derives from a study of T-cell reconstitution after alpha-beta-depleted transplantation in children. Findings and caveats of the study: Newly made T cells mostly supplied T-cell counts and diversity one year after transplant.

This clonotype was counted at least ten times. Its antigen is unknown. Using unique molecular identifiers, the investigators prepared the TCRbeta library. From the PCR reads, TCRdb called clonotypes with MiXCR, one entry per CDR3 protein. In the table there are around 670,000 distinct CDR3 sequences, about an eighth of which are singletons. The clonotype originates from a girl aged 2-10 years with congenital amegakaryocytic thrombocytopenia, due to receive a stem cell transplant. The specimen comprised PBMCs, sampled before TCRalphabeta/CD19-depleted stem cell transplant.

In DNA form, the CDR3 reads TGCAGTGCTACTGGGGGCCCAGGGAACACTGAAGCTTTCTTT. It yields the protein CSATGGPGNTEAFF. This chain uses TRBV20-1 with TRBJ1-1, with TRBD1 as a possible D gene (6 bases). The V end was cut by 4 bases, the J end by 1 base, with 13 bases between. The germline gives CDR1 DFQATT, CDR2 SNEGSKA (reference sequence). The CDR3 contains 14 residues.